This note documents a single TCR beta chain sequence. Sequencing was performed with immunoSEQ multiplex PCR; in TCRdb, only in-frame clones are kept and a portion is missing. The sample shows roughly 120,000 clones, around 76% of them seen only once. The sample belongs to a study of blood T cell repertoires in COVID-19. Study-wide context: Both acute and convalescent COVID-19 samples were obtained from the United States, Italy and Spain.

Trimming removed 6 bases from V and 10 bases from J; junction bases left unmatched: 14. Looked up from germline, CDR1 is LNHDA and CDR2 is SQIVND (reference sequence). The CDR3 spans 14 residues. The material sequenced was peripheral blood. This clonotype was sampled from a man between 65 and 85 years old with acute or convalescent COVID-19. The chain has TRBV19 and TRBJ1-2; 7 bases are a match to TRBD1. DNA for the CDR3: TGTGCCAGTAGGAAAGTCGACGGGACAGAACCCTACACCTTC. Translation: CASRKVDGTEPYTF.